This TCR beta chain comes out of a study of blood T cell repertoires in COVID-19 (TCRdb year 2020). Regarding the research as a whole: Samples from collaborators originated in the United States, Italy and Spain and spanned both the acute and convalescent phases of COVID-19. HLA class I and class II types, where available, came from metadata supplied by the sample provider rather than from assay-based typing. Samples came from the ongoing ImmuneRACE study (first 160 participants) plus 1,254 subjects from 6 global collaborators. The repertoires were released in a freely available public database intended as a resource for research on the immune response to SARS-CoV-2. The sample metadata nearly always contained a de-identified subject ID, COVID-19 status, age in years and sex. The material from the prospective study consisted of cDNA or gDNA derived from T cells, B-cell-depleted T cells, or PBMCs. Deeply sampled blood TCRbeta repertoires from subjects exposed to, actively infected with, or recovered from COVID-19 were included in the dataset.

At the junction V is shortened by 4 bases and J by 4 bases; bases outside the gene matches: 10. Spanning cysteine to phenylalanine, the CDR3 consists of 17 amino acids. Here the CDR3 DNA is all that survives: 51 bases in frame from base 1. The germline V gene (reference sequence) specifies SEHNR as CDR1 and FQNEAQ as CDR2. The collaborating institutions used their own protocols to collect whole blood in K2EDTA tubes. For TCRbeta analysis, collaborators shipped samples in one of three forms: frozen whole blood, isolated PBMCs, or DNA extracted from either of those sample types. TCRbeta CDR3 regions were amplified from genomic DNA using the immunoSEQ Assay, a bias-controlled multiplex PCR. On the study's bioinformatics: The number of nucleated cells in each sample was estimated from the amplification of reference gene primers within the assay. To quantify the absolute abundance of each unique TCRbeta CDR3 rearrangement, sequence reads were collapsed and filtered. For each sample, productive Simpson clonality was calculated by taking the square root of Simpson's diversity index across productive rearrangements. Here the immuneACCESS table is served through TCRdb, limited to in-frame sequences with V and J called. Missing clones are a known gap in these copies; in checked studies unresolved V genes cover under half, and the rest lacks a known reason. The V and J calls and clone size were taken over from that table, and D and trimming were inferred from the DNA. The sample contains just over 80,000 clones, more than 60% of them found a single time. 15% to 20% of the sample is taken by the ten largest.

As concerns this clone: Its recognized antigen is unknown. No qualities accompany the bases; no much larger clone lies one base away.

Beyond this particular receptor, the publication reports: The quantity of clinical and demographic metadata differed by source and by participant and was supplied without curation.

The chain employs TRBV7-9 and TRBJ2-5; TRBD1 matches 12 bases in the middle. The sequencing sample was made of peripheral blood. This sequence originates from a woman older than 75 with active or convalescent COVID-19. The nucleotide sequence reads TGTGCCAGCAGCTACCCACGACCGGGACAGGGGGCAGAGACCCAGTACTTC. Its translation is CASSYPRPGQGAETQYF.